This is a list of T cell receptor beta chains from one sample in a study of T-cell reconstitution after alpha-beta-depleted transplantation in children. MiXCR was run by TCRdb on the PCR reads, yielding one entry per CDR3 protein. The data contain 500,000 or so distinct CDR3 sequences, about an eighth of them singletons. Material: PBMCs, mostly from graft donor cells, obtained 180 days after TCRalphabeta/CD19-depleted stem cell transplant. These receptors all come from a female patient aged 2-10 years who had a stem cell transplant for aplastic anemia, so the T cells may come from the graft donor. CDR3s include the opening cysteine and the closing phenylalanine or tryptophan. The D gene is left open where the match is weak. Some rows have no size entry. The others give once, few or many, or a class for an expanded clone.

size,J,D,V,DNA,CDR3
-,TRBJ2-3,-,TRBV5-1,TGCGCCAGCAGCTTAGGGACTTATAACACAGATACGCAGTATTTT,CASSLGTYNTDTQYF
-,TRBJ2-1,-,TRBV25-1,TGTGCCAGCAGTGAATCGGGCAGGGGCTCCTACAATGAGCAGTTCTTC,CASSESGRGSYNEQFF
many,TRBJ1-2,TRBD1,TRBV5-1,TGTGCCAGCAGCTTACAGGGGGCCAACTATGGCTACACCTTC,CASSLQGANYGYTF
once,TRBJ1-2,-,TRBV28,TGTGCCAGCAGTCCCACCACCCCGGGGTATGGTGACTATGGCTACACCTTC,CASSPTTPGYGDYGYTF
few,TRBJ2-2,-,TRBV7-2,TGTGCCAGCAGACCAACCGGGACCGGGGAGCTGTTTTTT,CASRPTGTGELFF
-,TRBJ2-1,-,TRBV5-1,TGCGCCAGCATGGTTGGGGCTGAGCAGTTCTTC,CASMVGAEQFF
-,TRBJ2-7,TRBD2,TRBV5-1,TGCGCCAGCAGCTTGGCCGGGCTAGCGGGACTTGGGTCCTACGAGCAGTACTTC,CASSLAGLAGLGSYEQYF
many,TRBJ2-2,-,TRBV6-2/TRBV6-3,TGTGCCAGCAGTTCAAGGACCAAGATCCCCGGGGAGCTGTTTTTT,CASSSRTKIPGELFF
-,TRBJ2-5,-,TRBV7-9,TGTGCCAGCAGCTTTGCGGGGGCTCGAGAGACCCAGTACTTC,CASSFAGARETQYF
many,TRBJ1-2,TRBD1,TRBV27,TGTGCCAGCAGTCCCCGGACAGGGGGCTTTAACTATGGCTACACCTTC,CASSPRTGGFNYGYTF
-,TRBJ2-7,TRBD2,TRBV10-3,TGTGCCATCAGCATAGCGGGACTCAACGAGCAGTACTTC,CAISIAGLNEQYF
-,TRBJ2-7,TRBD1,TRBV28,TGTGCCAGCAGTCCTGATCAGGGGGCGAGGTACGAGCAGTACTTC,CASSPDQGARYEQYF
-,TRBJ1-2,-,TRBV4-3,TGCGCCAGCAGCCAAGAAACAGGCCCCCATGGCTACACCTTC,CASSQETGPHGYTF
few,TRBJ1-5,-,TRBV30,TGTGCCTGGAGTCGGGGGCAGGGCAATCAGCCCCAGCATTTT,CAWSRGQGNQPQHF
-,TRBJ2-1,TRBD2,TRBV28,TGTGCCAGCAGTCCGGCTCTAGCGGGAGTTTACAATGAGCAGTTCTTC,CASSPALAGVYNEQFF
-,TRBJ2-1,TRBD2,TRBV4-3,TGCGCCAGCAGCCAGTGTGTCCCCCCGGGAGGGCACAATGAGCAGTTCTTC,CASSQCVPPGGHNEQFF
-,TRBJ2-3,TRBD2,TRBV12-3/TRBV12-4,TGTGCCAGCAGTGGGGCCAGCGGGAGAACGAATACGCAGTATTTT,CASSGASGRTNTQYF
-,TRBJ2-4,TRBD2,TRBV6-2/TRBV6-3,TGTGCCAGCAGTTACTCGTCCCCCAGACTAGCGGCTTTGAGAAGGCGGGCCAAAAACATTCAGTACTTC,CASSYSSPRLAALRRRAKNIQYF
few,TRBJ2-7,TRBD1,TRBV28,TGTGCCAGCAGTTTCCGGACAGGGGGCTACGAGCAGTACTTC,CASSFRTGGYEQYF
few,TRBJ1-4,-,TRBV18,TGTGCCAGCTCACCAGGACTTCAGGATGAAAAACTGTTTTTT,CASSPGLQDEKLFF
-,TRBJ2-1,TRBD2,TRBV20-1,TGCAGTGCTAGTAGGGGGACTAGCGGGAGAATTGAGCAGTTCTTC,CSASRGTSGRIEQFF
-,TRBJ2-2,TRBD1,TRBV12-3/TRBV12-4,TGTGCCAGCAGAACTAGACCCGGGACAGGGGGCAGGACCGGGGAGCTGTTTTTT,CASRTRPGTGGRTGELFF
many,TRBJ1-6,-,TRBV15,TGTGCCACCAGCAGAGTGGCCGGGGGCGGTTATTCACCCCTCCACTTT,CATSRVAGGGYSPLHF
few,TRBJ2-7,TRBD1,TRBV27,TGTGCCAGCAGTTTATCCCCGGGACAGGGGATCTACGAGCAGTACTTC,CASSLSPGQGIYEQYF
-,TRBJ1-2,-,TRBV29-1,TGCAGCGTTCCAGGCCGGGGCTACACCTTC,CSVPGRGYTF
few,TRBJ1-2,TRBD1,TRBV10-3,TGTGCCATGGGACAGCTTCTGACTAACTATGGCTACACCTTC,CAMGQLLTNYGYTF
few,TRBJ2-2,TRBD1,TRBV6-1,TGTGCCAGCAGAGTTAAAACCGGGACAGGGGTGACCGGGGAGCTGTTTTTT,CASRVKTGTGVTGELFF
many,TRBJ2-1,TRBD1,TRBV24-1,TGTGCCACCAGTGCCCTTGGTGAGGGGGCCGGTGAGCAGTTCTTC,CATSALGEGAGEQFF
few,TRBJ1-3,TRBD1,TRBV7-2,TGTGCCAGCAGCCCACAGGGGCTTACCTCTGGAAACACCATATATTTT,CASSPQGLTSGNTIYF
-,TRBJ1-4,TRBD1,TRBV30,TGTGCCTGGAGTGTGACAGGGAGCGGCGAAAAACTGTTTTTT,CAWSVTGSGEKLFF
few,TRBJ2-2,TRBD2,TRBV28,TGTGCCAGCAGTTTTGAACTAGCGGGAGCCGGGGAGCTGTTTTTT,CASSFELAGAGELFF
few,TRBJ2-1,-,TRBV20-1,TGCAGTGCCTGGGAACCTACCAGACCCAATGAGCAGTTCTTC,CSAWEPTRPNEQFF
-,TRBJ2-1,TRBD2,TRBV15,TGTGCCACCAGCAGTGAACTAGCGGACCCCTACAATGAGCAGTTCTTC,CATSSELADPYNEQFF
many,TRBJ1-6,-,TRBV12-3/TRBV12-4,TGTGCCAGCAGTTTCCCGGGAAACAATTCACCCCTCCACTTT,CASSFPGNNSPLHF
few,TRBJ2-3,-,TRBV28,TGTGCCCTCGCCGAGGGTGGCAACACAGATACGCAGTATTTT,CALAEGGNTDTQYF
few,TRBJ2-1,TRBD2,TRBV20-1,TGCAGTGCTAGTAGTCCGGGACTAGCGACGGGGATGGAGCAGTTCTTC,CSASSPGLATGMEQFF
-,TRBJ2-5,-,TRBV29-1,TGCAGCGTTGAAGACGGGGTGCTCCAAGAGACCCAGTACTTC,CSVEDGVLQETQYF
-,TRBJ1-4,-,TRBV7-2,TGTGCCAGCAGGTCCTCCCATATGGCAATCGACAAACTGTTTTTT,CASRSSHMAIDKLFF
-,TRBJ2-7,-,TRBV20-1,TGCACAACAGGAACCCGTGAAACCTACGAGCAGTACTTC,CTTGTRETYEQYF
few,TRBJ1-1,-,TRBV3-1,TGTGCCAGCAGCCAATGGCTAGGCAAAGGGACTGAAGCTTTCTTT,CASSQWLGKGTEAFF
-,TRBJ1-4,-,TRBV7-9,TGTGCCAGCACCTCTAGAGCCCTGGGGACTAATGAAAAACTGTTTTTT,CASTSRALGTNEKLFF